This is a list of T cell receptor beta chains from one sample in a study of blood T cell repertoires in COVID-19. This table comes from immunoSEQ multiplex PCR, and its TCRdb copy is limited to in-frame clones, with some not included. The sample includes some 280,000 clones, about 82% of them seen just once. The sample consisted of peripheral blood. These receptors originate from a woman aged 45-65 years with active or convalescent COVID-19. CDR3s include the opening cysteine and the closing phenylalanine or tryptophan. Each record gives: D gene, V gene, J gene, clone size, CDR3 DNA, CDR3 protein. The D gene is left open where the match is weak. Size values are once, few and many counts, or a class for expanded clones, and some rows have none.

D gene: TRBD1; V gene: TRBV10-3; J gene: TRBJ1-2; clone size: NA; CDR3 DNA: TGTGCCATCAGTGAGCCCGTTAGGGGGCGCCGGGGCTACACCTTC; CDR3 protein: CAISEPVRGRRGYTF
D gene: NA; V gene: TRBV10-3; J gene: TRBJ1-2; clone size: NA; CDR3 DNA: TGTGCCATCAGTGAGTCTGGAGGGGCCAACTATGGCTACACCTTC; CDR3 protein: CAISESGGANYGYTF
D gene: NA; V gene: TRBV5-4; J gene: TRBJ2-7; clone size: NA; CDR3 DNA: TGTGCCAGCAGCTTGGTCCCGGACATCGACGAGCAGTACTTC; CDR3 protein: CASSLVPDIDEQYF
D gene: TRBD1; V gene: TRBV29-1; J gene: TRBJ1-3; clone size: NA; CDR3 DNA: TGCAGCGTTGAAGGACAGGGATCTGGAAACACCATATATTTT; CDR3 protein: CSVEGQGSGNTIYF
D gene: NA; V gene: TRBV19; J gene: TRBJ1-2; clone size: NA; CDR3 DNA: TGTGCCAGTAGTATTCGTCAGGGCCATGGCTACACCTTC; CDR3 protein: CASSIRQGHGYTF
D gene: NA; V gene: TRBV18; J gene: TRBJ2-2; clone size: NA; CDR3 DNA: TGTGCCAGCTCACCAGCCAGCACCGGGGAGCTGTTTTTT; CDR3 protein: CASSPASTGELFF
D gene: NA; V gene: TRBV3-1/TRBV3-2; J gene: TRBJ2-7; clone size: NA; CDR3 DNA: TGTGCCAGCAGCCAAGACACTAGCTCCTACGAGCAGTACTTC; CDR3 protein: CASSQDTSSYEQYF
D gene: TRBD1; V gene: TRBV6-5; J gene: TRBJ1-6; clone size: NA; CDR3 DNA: TGTGCCAGCAACGACAGGGATTCACCCCTCCACTTT; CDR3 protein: CASNDRDSPLHF
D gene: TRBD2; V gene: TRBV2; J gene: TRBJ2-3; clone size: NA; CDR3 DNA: TGTGCCAGCCCCTCCGGGACTAGCAGTAGCACAGATACGCAGTATTTT; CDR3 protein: CASPSGTSSSTDTQYF
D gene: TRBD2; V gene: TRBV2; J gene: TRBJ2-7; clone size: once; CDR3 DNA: TGTGCCAGGGCACTAGCGGGAGGGCACGAGCAGTACTTC; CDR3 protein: CARALAGGHEQYF
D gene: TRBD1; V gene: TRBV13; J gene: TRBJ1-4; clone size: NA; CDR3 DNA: TGTGCCAGCAGCTGGCGACAGGGGAAGGGAAAACTGTTTTTT; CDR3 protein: CASSWRQGKGKLFF
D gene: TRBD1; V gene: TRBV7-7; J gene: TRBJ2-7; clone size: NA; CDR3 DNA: TGTGCTAGCAGCCCCCGGGGGGACAGGGCCTACGAGCAGTACTTC; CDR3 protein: CASSPRGDRAYEQYF
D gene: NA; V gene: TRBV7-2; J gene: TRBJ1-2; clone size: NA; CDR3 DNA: TGTGCCAGCAGCTTAGGTTTGCGGCAGGGCTATGGCTACACCTTC; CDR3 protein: CASSLGLRQGYGYTF
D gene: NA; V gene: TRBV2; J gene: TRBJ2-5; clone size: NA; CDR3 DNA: TGTGCCAGCAGTGTAGTGGGAGCAGGAGAGACCCAGTACTTC; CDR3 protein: CASSVVGAGETQYF
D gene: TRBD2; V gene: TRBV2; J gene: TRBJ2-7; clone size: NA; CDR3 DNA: TGTGCCAGCACCCCGCAGGGAGGGCTAAGGGAGCAGTACTTC; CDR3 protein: CASTPQGGLREQYF
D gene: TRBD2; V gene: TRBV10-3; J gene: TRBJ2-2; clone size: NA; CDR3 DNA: TGTGCCATCAGTGAATTTTACGGGAGGGCCGGAGGGGAGCTGTTTTTT; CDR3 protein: CAISEFYGRAGGELFF
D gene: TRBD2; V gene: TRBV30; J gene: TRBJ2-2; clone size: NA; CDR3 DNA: TGTGCCTGGAGTCGGGAGCGGGAGGGCCTTACCGGGGAGCTGTTTTTT; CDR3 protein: CAWSREREGLTGELFF
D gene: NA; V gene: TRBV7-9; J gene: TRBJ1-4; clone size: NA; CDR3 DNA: TGTGCCAGCAGCTTCCCGACAGGAATTTCAGCAACTAATGAAAAACTGTTTTTT; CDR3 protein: CASSFPTGISATNEKLFF
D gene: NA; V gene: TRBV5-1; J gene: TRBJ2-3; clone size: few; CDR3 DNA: TGCGCCAGCAGCTTGAACCTAGCGATAGATACGCAGTATTTT; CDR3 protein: CASSLNLAIDTQYF
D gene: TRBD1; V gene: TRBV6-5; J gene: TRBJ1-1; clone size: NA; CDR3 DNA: TGTGCCAGCAGTACAAGACAGGGGGCTCACACTGAAGCTTTCTTT; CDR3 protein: CASSTRQGAHTEAFF
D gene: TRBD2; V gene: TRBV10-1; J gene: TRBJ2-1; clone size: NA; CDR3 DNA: TGCGCCAGCAGTGTTCGCCTAGCGGGAGAATTCAATGAGCAGTTCTTC; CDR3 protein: CASSVRLAGEFNEQFF
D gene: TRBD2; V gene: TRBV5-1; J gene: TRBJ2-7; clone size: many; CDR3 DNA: TGCGCCAGCAGCTTGTTCTCGTTCGGGACTAGCGGGAACGAGCAGTACTTC; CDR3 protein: CASSLFSFGTSGNEQYF
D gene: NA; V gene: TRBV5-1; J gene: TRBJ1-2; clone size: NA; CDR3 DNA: TGCGCCAGCAGCTTGGCGGGGTACAACTATGGCTACACCTTC; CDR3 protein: CASSLAGYNYGYTF
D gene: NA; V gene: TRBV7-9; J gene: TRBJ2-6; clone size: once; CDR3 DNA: TGTGCCAGCAGCTACAACAGGGCAGGGGCCAACGTCCTGACTTTC; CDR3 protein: CASSYNRAGANVLTF
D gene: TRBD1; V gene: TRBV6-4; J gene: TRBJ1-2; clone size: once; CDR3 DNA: TGTGCCAGCAGCCGAGACAGGGACGAGTCTTATGGCTACACCTTC; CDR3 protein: CASSRDRDESYGYTF
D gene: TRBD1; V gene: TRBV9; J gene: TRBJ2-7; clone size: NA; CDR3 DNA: TGTGCCAGCAGCGGTTCGGGACAGGTAACCTACGAGCAGTACTTC; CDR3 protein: CASSGSGQVTYEQYF
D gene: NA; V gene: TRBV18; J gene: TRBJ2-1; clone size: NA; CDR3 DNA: TGTGCCAGCTCACCGGGACACAACAATGAGCAGTTCTTC; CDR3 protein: CASSPGHNNEQFF
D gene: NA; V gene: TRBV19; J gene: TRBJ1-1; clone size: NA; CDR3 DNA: TGTGCCAGTAGCCGACCGACTGGAACCTGGATGAACACTGAAGCTTTCTTT; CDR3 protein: CASSRPTGTWMNTEAFF
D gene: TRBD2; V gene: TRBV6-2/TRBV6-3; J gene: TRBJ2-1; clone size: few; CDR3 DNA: TGTGCCAGCAGTTTCACTAGCGGAATTCAAAATGAGCAGTTCTTC; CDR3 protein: CASSFTSGIQNEQFF
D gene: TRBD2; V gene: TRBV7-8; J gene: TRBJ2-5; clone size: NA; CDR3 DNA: TGTGCCAGCAGCGCGGGACTAGCGGGACAGACCCAGTACTTC; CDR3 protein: CASSAGLAGQTQYF
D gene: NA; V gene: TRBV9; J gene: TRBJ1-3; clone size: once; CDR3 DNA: TGTGCCAGCAGCGTAGTGGTCCGTCTAGGAAACACCATATATTTT; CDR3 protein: CASSVVVRLGNTIYF
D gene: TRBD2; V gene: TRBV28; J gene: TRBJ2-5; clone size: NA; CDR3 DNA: TGTGCCAGCCGTAGGGCGGGAGGGCCTTCGGAGACCCAGTACTTC; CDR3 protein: CASRRAGGPSETQYF
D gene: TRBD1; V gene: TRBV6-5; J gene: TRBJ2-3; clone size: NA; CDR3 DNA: TGTGCCAGCAGTAACCGGGGACAGGGGAGGAATACGCAGTATTTT; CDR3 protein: CASSNRGQGRNTQYF
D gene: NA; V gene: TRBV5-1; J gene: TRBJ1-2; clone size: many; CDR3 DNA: TGCGCCAGCAGCTTGGGTCAGTCGAACTATGGCTACACCTTC; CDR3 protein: CASSLGQSNYGYTF